Presented here are 10 T cell receptor beta chains from one specimen sequenced in a study of blood T cell repertoires in COVID-19. TCRdb's copy holds only in-frame clones and misses some; the assay was immunoSEQ multiplex PCR. This sample has hundreds of thousands of clones, with 70% to 90% found just once. The specimen was peripheral blood. These TCRs come from a woman aged 35 to 49 who had recovered from COVID-19.

The V and J genes are TRBV13 and TRBJ2-3; 9 nucleotides align to TRBD1. The CDR3 covers 13 residues. Germline values: CDR1 PRHDT, CDR2 FYEKMQ (reference sequence). The junction had 2 bases not matched to a gene; V was cut back by 6 bases and J by 4 bases. Here the CDR3 DNA reads TGTGCCAGCAGAAACAGGGGGCCAGATACGCAGTATTTT. Its protein product is CASRNRGPDTQYF.

The rearrangement joins TRBV4-2 to TRBJ2-7; possibly TRBD1 for D (5 bases). Per germline, CDR1 LGHNA and CDR2 YNFKEQ. The CDR3 runs 16 residues. V was cut by 0 bases and J by 5 bases, with 17 bases left in between. DNA of the CDR3: TGTGCCAGCAGCCAAGATTCGTGGCAGGGCGGCGACGAGCAGTACTTC. Its translation: CASSQDSWQGGDEQYF.

This clone was seen only once. The rearrangement uses TRBV3-1 (or the pseudogene TRBV3-2) and TRBJ2-7; 8 bases are shared with TRBD2. This CDR3 is 15 amino acids long. Germline trimming cut 2 bases from V and 5 bases from J; bases unmatched to any gene: 8. Germline V lookup: CDR1 LGHDT, CDR2 YNNKEL (reference sequence). In DNA form, the CDR3 reads TGTGCCAGCAGCCAAACACTTAGCGGGGTCAACGAGCAGTACTTC. It is translated as CASSQTLSGVNEQYF.

This clone was seen once. This chain uses TRBV18 with TRBJ2-1, with 9 bases fitting TRBD2. There are 15 residues in the CDR3. J was trimmed by 4 bases and V by 2 bases; bases with no gene match: 3. Per germline, CDR1 KGHSH and CDR2 LQKENI. The CDR3 sequence is CASSPGREGYNEQFF. The DNA for the CDR3 is TGTGCCAGCTCACCAGGGCGGGAGGGATACAATGAGCAGTTCTTC. Filled out from reference TRBV18 and TRBJ2-1, the complete variable domain reads NAGVMQNPRHLVRRRGQEARLRCSPMKGHSHVYWYRQLPEEGLKFMVYLQKENIIDESGMPKERFSAEFPKEGPSILRIQQVVRGDSAAYFCASSPGREGYNEQFFGPGTRLTVL.

This sequence joins TRBV5-1 and TRBJ2-2; perhaps TRBD1 as D (5 bases). V dropped 4 bases and J dropped 4 bases, with 14 bases sitting between them. The CDR3 consists of 15 residues. Germline CDR1 and CDR2: SGHRS and YFSETQ. The CDR3 protein is CASSLDQGATGELFF. CDR3 sequence (DNA): TGCGCCAGCAGCCTGGACCAGGGTGCCACCGGGGAGCTGTTTTTT.

The rearrangement links TRBV5-5 to TRBJ2-2, with TRBD2 identical over 12 bases. The germline V gene encodes CDR1 SGHKS and CDR2 YYEKEE (reference sequence). Trimming removed 1 base from V and 8 bases from J; junction bases left unmatched: 6. This CDR3 is 16 amino acids long. CDR3 sequence (DNA): TGTGCCAGCAGCTTGTCTCTAGCGGGAGGGGAAGGGGAGCTGTTTTTT. Translating gives CASSLSLAGGEGELFF.

The rearrangement uses TRBV7-2 and TRBJ2-7; TRBD1 might be the D (5 bases). This CDR3 has 16 amino acids. The germline V gene has CDR1 SGHTA and CDR2 FQGNSA. Trimming took 1 base from V and 0 from J, leaving 13 bases between them. The CDR3 bases are TGTGCCAGCAGCTTAGGTCCCAGGACAAGCTCCTACGAGCAGTACTTC. Encoded protein: CASSLGPRTSSYEQYF.

This clone has a handful of counts. This rearrangement joins TRBV19 to TRBJ2-1, with a possible D match to TRBD1 (6 bases). CDR3 length equals 15 residues. V was trimmed by 8 bases and J by 4 bases, leaving 18 bases between them. CDR1 LNHDA and CDR2 SQIVND come from the germline V gene (reference sequence). CDR3 nucleotides: TGTGCCAGTGGCTCTAGGACAGCCAAATACAATGAGCAGTTCTTC. Its translation: CASGSRTAKYNEQFF.

The chain uses TRBV4-2 and TRBJ1-1, with D uncertain. From germline, CDR1 is LGHNA and CDR2 YNFKEQ. V lost 3 bases to trimming and J lost 3 bases, with 8 bases between them. The CDR3 sequence is 13 residues long. For the CDR3, the DNA is TGTGCCAGCAGCCAGATAGAGGACACTGAAGCTTTCTTT. It yields the protein CASSQIEDTEAFF.

This rearrangement joins TRBV3-1 (or the pseudogene TRBV3-2) to TRBJ1-5, with 7 bases fitting TRBD1. The germline gives CDR1 LGHDT, CDR2 YNNKEL (reference sequence). The CDR3 loop spans 17 amino acids. The V segment lost 4 bases and the J segment 0 bases; nucleotides outside the gene matches: 9. CDR3 loop: CASSPRWDSNSNQPQHF. Here the CDR3 DNA reads TGTGCCAGCAGCCCACGTTGGGACAGCAATAGCAATCAGCCCCAGCATTTT.